The clone carrying this T cell receptor (beta chain) showed up just once. In the authors' methods: The assay estimated nucleated cells by amplifying reference gene primers. Assay used: immunoSEQ multiplex PCR; TCRdb lists only in-frame clones, some missing. V, J and clone size were drawn from that table, and D and trimming were deduced from the DNA. Of about 150,000 clones listed, around 84% were seen once; the top ten hold about 7.3%. The sample belongs to a study of blood T cell repertoires in COVID-19. Participants were aged about 18 to 100 years from roughly 26 US areas. Sequencing was done on a sample of PBMCs or T cells enriched from blood (not recorded which). The sequence was obtained from a man aged 45-65 years who had recovered from COVID-19.

The CDR3 bases are TGTGCCAGCAGTTACTCGACTGCCAGTTCTAACTATGGCTACACCTTC. Translated: CASSYSTASSNYGYTF. The J gene is TRBJ1-2, the V gene TRBV6-5; unclear D gene. This CDR3 is built from 16 residues. The V end was cut by 0 bases, the J end by 0 bases, with 11 bases between. The germline V gene encodes CDR1 MNHEY and CDR2 SVGAGI.